This entry concerns a single T cell receptor (beta chain). What antigen it recognizes has not been identified. Nothing much larger sits one base from this clone, and base qualities are not available. The data are from a study of blood T cell repertoires in COVID-19 (dated by TCRdb to the early 2020s). For the wider study: Samples covering the acute and convalescent phases of COVID-19 were provided by collaborators in the United States, Italy and Spain. The repertoires were released in a freely available public database meant as a resource for research on the immune response to SARS-CoV-2. The material from the prospective study consisted of cDNA or gDNA derived from T cells, B-cell-depleted T cells, or PBMCs. The samples were drawn from two sources: the first 160 participants of the ongoing ImmuneRACE study, and 1,000 to 1,500 subjects contributed by 6 global collaborators. Sample metadata almost always included a de-identified subject ID, COVID-19 status, age in years and sex. Subjects who had been exposed to COVID-19, were actively infected with it, or had recovered from it provided the deeply sampled blood TCRbeta repertoires that made up the dataset. HLA class I and class II types, where available, came from metadata supplied by the sample provider rather than from assay-based typing.

CDR1 and CDR2 are drawn from the germline V gene: MDHEN, SYDVKM. From the cysteine up to the phenylalanine, the CDR3 has a length of 14 residues. Only CDR3 DNA remains: 42 bases, in frame from the first base. The trim is 8 bases for V and 8 bases for J, with a gap of 21 bases between the germline ends. Samples from volunteer blood donors who had recovered from COVID-19 were contributed by a second Seattle source. Whole blood was collected in K2EDTA tubes by collaborating institutions according to the institutions' own protocols. For TCRbeta analysis, collaborators shipped samples as frozen whole blood, isolated PBMCs, or DNA extracted from either of those sample types. TCRbeta CDR3 regions were amplified from genomic DNA using the immunoSEQ Assay, a bias-controlled multiplex PCR. The authors' analysis ran thus. The number of nucleated cells in each sample was estimated from the amplification of reference gene primers within the assay. To quantify the absolute abundance of each unique TCRbeta CDR3 rearrangement, sequence reads were collapsed and filtered. For each sample, productive Simpson clonality was calculated by taking the square root of Simpson's diversity index across productive rearrangements. What TCRdb holds here is the immuneACCESS table cut down to in-frame rearrangements. Part of the clones is not present; checked against another copy, under half of the missing clones reflect an unresolved V gene, and the others are unexplained. Clonal size and the V and J genes are those of that table, whereas D and trimming came from the DNA. For this sample there are some 200,000 clones; approximately 81% appear just once. Around 3% of the sample is taken by the ten largest.

Study-wide findings and limitations: How much clinical and demographic metadata was included differed by source and by participant, and the metadata was provided uncurated.

The rearrangement joined TRBV28 to TRBJ1-2; matching of 6 bases hints at TRBD1 as the D gene. The receptor's source is a man in his forties or fifties who had recovered from COVID-19. The sequencing input was peripheral blood. The sequence in DNA is TGTGCCAGCGTTGCGGGGGGCGCTCTTCTGGGCTACACCTTC. Its coded protein is CASVAGGALLGYTF.